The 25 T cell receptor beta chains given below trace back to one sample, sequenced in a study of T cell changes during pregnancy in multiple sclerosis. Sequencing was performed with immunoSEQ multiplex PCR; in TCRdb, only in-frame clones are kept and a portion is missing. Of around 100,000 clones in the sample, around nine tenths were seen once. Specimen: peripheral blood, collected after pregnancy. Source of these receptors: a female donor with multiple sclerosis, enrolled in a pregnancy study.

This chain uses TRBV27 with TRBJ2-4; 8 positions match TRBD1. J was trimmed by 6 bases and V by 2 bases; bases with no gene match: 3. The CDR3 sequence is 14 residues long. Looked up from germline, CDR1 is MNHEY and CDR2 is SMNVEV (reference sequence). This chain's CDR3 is CASSLRQGTNIQYF. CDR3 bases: TGTGCCAGCAGTTTAAGACAGGGGACAAACATTCAGTACTTC.

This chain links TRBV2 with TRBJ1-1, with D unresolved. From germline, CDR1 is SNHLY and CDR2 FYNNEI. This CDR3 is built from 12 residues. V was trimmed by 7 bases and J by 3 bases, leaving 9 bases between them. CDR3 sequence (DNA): TGTGCCAGCACCCAAGAGGACACTGAAGCTTTCTTT. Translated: CASTQEDTEAFF.

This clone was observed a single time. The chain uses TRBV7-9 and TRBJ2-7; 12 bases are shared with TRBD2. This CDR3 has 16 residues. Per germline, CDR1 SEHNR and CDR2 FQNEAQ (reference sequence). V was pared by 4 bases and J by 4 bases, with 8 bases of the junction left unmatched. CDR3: CASSSTSGSSRYEQYF. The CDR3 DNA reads TGTGCCAGCAGCTCGACTAGCGGGAGTAGTCGGTACGAGCAGTACTTC.

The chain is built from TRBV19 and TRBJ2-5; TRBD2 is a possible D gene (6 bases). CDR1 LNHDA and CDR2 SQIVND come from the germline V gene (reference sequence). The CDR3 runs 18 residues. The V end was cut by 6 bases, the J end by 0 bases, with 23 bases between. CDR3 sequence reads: CASSPILASPGHQETQYF. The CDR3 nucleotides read TGTGCCAGTAGCCCAATACTAGCTTCCCCGGGACACCAAGAGACCCAGTACTTC.

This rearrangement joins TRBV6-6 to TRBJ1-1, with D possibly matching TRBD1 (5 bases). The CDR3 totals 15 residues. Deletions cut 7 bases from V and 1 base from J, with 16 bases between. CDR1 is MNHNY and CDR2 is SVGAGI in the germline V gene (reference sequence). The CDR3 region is CASTLQGAPNTEAFF. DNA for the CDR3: TGTGCCAGCACCCTTCAAGGGGCCCCGAACACTGAAGCTTTCTTT.

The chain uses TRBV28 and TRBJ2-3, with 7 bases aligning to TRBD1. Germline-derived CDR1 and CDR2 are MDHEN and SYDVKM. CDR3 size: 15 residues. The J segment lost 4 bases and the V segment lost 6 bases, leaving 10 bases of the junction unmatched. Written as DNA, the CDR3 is TGTGCCAGCAGCTCGGGACAGTTGGGGCCAGATACGCAGTATTTT. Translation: CASSSGQLGPDTQYF.

The CDR3 here is CASSPTSGGLNNEQFF. CDR3 nucleotides: TGTGCCAGCAGCCCGACTAGCGGGGGGCTAAACAATGAGCAGTTCTTC. The chain has TRBV5-4 and TRBJ2-1; 13 bases fit TRBD2. This CDR3 contains 16 residues. CDR1 SGHNT and CDR2 YYREEE come from the germline V gene (reference sequence). J was trimmed by 5 bases and V by 4 bases; bases with no gene match: 6.

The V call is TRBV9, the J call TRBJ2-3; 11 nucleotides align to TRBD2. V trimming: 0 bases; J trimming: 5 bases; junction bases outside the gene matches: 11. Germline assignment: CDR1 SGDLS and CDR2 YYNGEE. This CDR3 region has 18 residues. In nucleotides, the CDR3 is TGTGCCAGCAGCGTAGATATAGCGGGGGGGCGATATGGAGATACGCAGTATTTT. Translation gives CASSVDIAGGRYGDTQYF.

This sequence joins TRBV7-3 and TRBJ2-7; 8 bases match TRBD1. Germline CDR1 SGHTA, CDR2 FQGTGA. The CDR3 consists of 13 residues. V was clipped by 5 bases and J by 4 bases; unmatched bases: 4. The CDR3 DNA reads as TGTGCCAGCAGCCTAAACAGGGGGTACGAGCAGTACTTC. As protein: CASSLNRGYEQYF.

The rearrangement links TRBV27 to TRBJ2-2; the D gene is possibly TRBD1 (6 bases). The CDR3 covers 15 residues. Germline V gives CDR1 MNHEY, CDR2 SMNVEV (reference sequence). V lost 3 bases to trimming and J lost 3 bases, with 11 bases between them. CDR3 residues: CASSFDRLDTGELFF. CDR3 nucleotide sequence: TGTGCCAGCAGTTTTGACAGGTTGGACACCGGGGAGCTGTTTTTT.

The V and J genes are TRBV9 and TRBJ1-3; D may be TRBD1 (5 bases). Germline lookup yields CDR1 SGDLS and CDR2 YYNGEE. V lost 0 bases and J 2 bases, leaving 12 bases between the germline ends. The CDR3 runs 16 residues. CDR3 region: CASSVAPRVTGNTIYF. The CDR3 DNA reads TGTGCCAGCAGCGTAGCCCCCAGGGTTACTGGAAACACCATATATTTT.

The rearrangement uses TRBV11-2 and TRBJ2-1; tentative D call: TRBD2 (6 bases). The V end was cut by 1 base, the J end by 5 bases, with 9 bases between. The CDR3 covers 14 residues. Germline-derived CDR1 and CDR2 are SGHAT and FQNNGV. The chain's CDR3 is CASSLAGVNNEQFF. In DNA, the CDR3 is TGTGCCAGCAGCTTAGCGGGAGTTAACAATGAGCAGTTCTTC.

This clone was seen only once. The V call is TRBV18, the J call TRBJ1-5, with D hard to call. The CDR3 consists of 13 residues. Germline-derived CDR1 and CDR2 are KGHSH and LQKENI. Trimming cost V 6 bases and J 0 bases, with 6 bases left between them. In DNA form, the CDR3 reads TGTGCCAGCTCTGCCTATAGCAATCAGCCCCAGCATTTT. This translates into CASSAYSNQPQHF.

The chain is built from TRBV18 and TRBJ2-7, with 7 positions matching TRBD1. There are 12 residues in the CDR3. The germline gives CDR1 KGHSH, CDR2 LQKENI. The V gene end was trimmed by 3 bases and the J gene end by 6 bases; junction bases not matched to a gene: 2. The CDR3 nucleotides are TGTGCCAGCTCACCGAGGGACAGCGAGCAGTACTTC. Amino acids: CASSPRDSEQYF.

CDR3 residues: CSVEEEGTGPYEQYF. The DNA for the CDR3 is TGCAGCGTTGAAGAAGAGGGGACAGGGCCCTACGAGCAGTACTTC. V is TRBV29-1 and J is TRBJ2-7; 9 bases match TRBD1. This CDR3 comprises 15 residues. Losses at the gene ends were 0 bases for V and 2 bases for J; bases not matched to a gene: 5. CDR1 and CDR2 (germline): SQVTM, ANQGSEA.

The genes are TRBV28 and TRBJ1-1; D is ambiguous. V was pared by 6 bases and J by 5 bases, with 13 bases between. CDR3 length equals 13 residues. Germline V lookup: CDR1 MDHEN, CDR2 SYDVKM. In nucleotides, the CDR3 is TGTGCCAGCAGACACCTTGGGAGGACTGAAGCTTTCTTT. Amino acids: CASRHLGRTEAFF.

The DNA of the CDR3 is TGTGCCAGCAGCTTAAGGCTAGCGGGGGGGCTTGGGGATACGCAGTATTTT. It codes for CASSLRLAGGLGDTQYF. V usage is TRBV7-3 and J usage is TRBJ2-3, with 12 bases that match TRBD2. The CDR3 consists of 17 residues. CDR1 is SGHTA, CDR2 FQGTGA, per germline. V was clipped by 1 base and J by 6 bases; unmatched bases: 8.

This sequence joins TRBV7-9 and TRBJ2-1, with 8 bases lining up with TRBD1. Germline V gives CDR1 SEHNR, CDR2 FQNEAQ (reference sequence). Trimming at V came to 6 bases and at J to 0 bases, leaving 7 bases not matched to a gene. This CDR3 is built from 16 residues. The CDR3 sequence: CASRSGQASSYNEQFF. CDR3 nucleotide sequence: TGTGCCAGCAGGTCGGGACAGGCAAGCTCCTACAATGAGCAGTTCTTC.

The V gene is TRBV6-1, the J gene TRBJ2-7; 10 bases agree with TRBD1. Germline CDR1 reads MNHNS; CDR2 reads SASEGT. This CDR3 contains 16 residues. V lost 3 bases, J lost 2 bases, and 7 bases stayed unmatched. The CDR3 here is CASSETLGQGTYEQYF. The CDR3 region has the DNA TGTGCCAGCAGTGAGACGCTGGGACAGGGGACCTACGAGCAGTACTTC.

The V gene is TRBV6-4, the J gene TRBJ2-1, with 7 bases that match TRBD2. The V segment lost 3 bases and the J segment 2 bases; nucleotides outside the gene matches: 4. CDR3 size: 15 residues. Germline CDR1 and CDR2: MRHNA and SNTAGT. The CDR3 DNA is TGTGCCAGCAGTGATCGGAGCGGGACCTACAATGAGCAGTTCTTC. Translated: CASSDRSGTYNEQFF.

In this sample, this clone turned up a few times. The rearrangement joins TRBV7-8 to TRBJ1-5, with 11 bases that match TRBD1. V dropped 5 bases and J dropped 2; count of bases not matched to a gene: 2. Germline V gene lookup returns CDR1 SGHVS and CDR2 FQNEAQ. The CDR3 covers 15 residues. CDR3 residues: CASSQGQGGNQPQHF. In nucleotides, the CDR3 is TGTGCCAGCAGCCAGGGACAGGGGGGCAATCAGCCCCAGCATTTT.

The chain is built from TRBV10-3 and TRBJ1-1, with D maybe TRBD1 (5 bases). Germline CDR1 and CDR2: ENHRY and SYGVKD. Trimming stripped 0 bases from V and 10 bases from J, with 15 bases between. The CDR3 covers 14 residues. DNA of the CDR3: TGTGCCATCAGTGAGTCAGGTAGGCAGGGAGGAGCTTTCTTT. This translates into CAISESGRQGGAFF.

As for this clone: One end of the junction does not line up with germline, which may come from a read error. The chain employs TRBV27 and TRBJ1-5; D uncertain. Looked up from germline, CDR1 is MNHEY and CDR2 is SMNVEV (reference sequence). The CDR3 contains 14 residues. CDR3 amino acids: CASSLRGFKQLQHF. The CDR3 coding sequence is TGTGCCAGCAGTTTACGAGGGTTCAAACAGCTCCAGCATTTT.

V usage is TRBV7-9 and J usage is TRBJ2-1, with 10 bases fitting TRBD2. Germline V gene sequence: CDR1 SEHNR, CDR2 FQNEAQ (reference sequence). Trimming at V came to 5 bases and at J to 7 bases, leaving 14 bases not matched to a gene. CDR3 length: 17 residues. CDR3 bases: TGTGCCAGCAGCCACATAGGGAGCGGGAGGGCCAGGAATGAGCAGTTCTTC. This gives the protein CASSHIGSGRARNEQFF.

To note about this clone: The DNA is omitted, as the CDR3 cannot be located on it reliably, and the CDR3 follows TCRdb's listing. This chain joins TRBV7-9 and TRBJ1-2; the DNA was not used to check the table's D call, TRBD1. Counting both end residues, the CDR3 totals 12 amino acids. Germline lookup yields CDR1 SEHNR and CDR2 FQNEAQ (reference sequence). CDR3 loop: CASSVGQGAQSF.